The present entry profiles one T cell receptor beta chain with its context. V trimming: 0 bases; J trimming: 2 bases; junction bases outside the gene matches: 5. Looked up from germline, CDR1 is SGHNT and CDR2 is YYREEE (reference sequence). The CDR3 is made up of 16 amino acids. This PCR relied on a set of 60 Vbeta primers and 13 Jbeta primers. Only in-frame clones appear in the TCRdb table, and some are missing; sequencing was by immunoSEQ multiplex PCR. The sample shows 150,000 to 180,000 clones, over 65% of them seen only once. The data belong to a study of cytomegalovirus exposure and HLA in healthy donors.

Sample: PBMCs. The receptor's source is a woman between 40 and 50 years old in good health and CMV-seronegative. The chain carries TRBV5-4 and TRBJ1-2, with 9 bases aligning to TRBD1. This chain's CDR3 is CASSLVGTGQNYGYTF. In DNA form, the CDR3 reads TGTGCCAGCAGCTTGGTCGGGACAGGGCAGAACTATGGCTACACCTTC.